One sample yielded the 20 T cell receptor beta chains listed below, sequenced in a study of cytomegalovirus exposure and HLA in healthy donors. PCR involved 60 Vbeta and 13 Jbeta primers. The repertoire was sequenced with immunoSEQ multiplex PCR; TCRdb's copy has only in-frame clones and lacks some. Here the sample spans about 110,000 clones, around four fifths being singletons. The material sequenced was PBMCs. Receptors originate from a man under 40 in good health and CMV-seropositive.

This chain links TRBV7-9 with TRBJ2-5, with TRBD2 matching 8 bases. Germline V lookup: CDR1 SEHNR, CDR2 FQNEAQ (reference sequence). The V and J ends lost 1 base and 1 base, in that order; junction bases with no gene match: 2. The CDR3 runs 15 residues. In nucleotides, the CDR3 is TGTGCCAGCAGCTTAGAGCGGGGGATCCAAGAGACCCAGTACTTC. It codes for CASSLERGIQETQYF.

The chain is built from TRBV15 and TRBJ2-7; 8 bases line up with TRBD1. V trimming: 3 bases; J trimming: 4 bases; junction bases outside the gene matches: 8. The CDR3 covers 15 residues. CDR1 and CDR2 from the germline V gene are LNHNV and YYDKDF (reference sequence). CDR3 loop: CATSRRRDRLYEQYF. The CDR3 DNA is TGTGCCACCAGCAGGAGACGGGACAGGCTATACGAGCAGTACTTC.

This sequence joins TRBV7-9 and TRBJ2-1; 12 nucleotides agree with TRBD2. The V gene's germline CDR1 is SEHNR and CDR2 FQNEAQ (reference sequence). CDR3 length equals 15 residues. The junction had 6 bases not matched to a gene; V was cut back by 4 bases and J by 8 bases. In DNA form, the CDR3 reads TGTGCCAGCAGCTCGACTAGCGGGGGCATCGATGAGCAGTTCTTC. It translates to CASSSTSGGIDEQFF.

The J gene is TRBJ1-5, the V gene TRBV2; 8 bases are a match to TRBD1. The CDR3 has 16 residues. Trimming cost V 1 base and J 7 bases; bases outside gene matches: 9. The germline V gene encodes CDR1 SNHLY and CDR2 FYNNEI. CDR3 in amino acids: CASSEGQGRGKQPQHF. CDR3 coding DNA: TGTGCCAGCAGTGAAGGACAGGGGAGAGGAAAACAGCCCCAGCATTTT.

This clone was seen just once. The rearrangement links TRBV4-2 to TRBJ1-2; D not certain. The CDR3 covers 15 residues. Looked up from germline, CDR1 is LGHNA and CDR2 is YNFKEQ. The V and J ends lost 4 bases and 2 bases respectively, with 14 bases between them. The CDR3 nucleotides are TGTGCCAGCAGCCGTGGTCGGGAAGGGAACTATGGCTACACCTTC. It codes for CASSRGREGNYGYTF.

This clone has just a few counts. The genes are TRBV6-1 and TRBJ1-3, with 9 bases that match TRBD1. CDR1 MNHNS and CDR2 SASEGT come from the germline V gene. Losses at the gene ends were 10 bases for V and 0 bases for J; bases not matched to a gene: 7. The CDR3 is 15 amino acids. CDR3 sequence (DNA): TGTGCCACTACACAGGGGGCAGACTCTGGAAACACCATATATTTT. It is translated as CATTQGADSGNTIYF.

V usage is TRBV11-3 and J usage is TRBJ1-1, with TRBD1 identical over 10 bases. V gave up 5 bases and J gave up 7 bases; unmatched junction bases: 4. This CDR3 comprises 13 residues. CDR1 SGHNT and CDR2 YENEEA come from the germline V gene. CDR3 in amino acids: CASSPGTGVEAFF. DNA of the CDR3: TGTGCCAGCAGCCCAGGGACAGGGGTTGAAGCTTTCTTT.

The chain joins TRBV30 to TRBJ2-1; TRBD2 matches 14 bases. The trim removed 5 bases at V and 8 bases at J, leaving 5 bases unmatched. The CDR3 covers 14 residues. CDR1 GTSNPN and CDR2 SVGIG come from the germline V gene (reference sequence). CDR3 nucleotide sequence: TGTGCCTGGGGACTAGCGGGGGGATTACATGAGCAGTTCTTC. This encodes CAWGLAGGLHEQFF.

The chain carries TRBV19 and TRBJ1-2; TRBD1 might be the D (6 bases). The length of the CDR3 is 16 residues. Germline CDR1 and CDR2: LNHDA and SQIVND (reference sequence). V was clipped by 1 base and J by 1 base, with 13 bases between them. The CDR3 reads CASSIGGHRFNYGYTF. DNA of the CDR3: TGTGCCAGTAGTATAGGGGGACACCGCTTTAACTATGGCTACACCTTC.

V and J are TRBV13 and TRBJ1-1; D might be TRBD1 (5 bases). Trimming left V 1 base short and J 1 base short, with 16 bases between. Germline loops: CDR1 PRHDT, CDR2 FYEKMQ (reference sequence). This CDR3 comprises 17 residues. CDR3 loop: CASSLVRDFGGNTEAFF. The CDR3 coding sequence is TGTGCCAGCAGCTTAGTGCGCGATTTCGGGGGGAACACTGAAGCTTTCTTT.

The chain employs TRBV15 and TRBJ2-5, with 7 bases that match TRBD1. CDR3 size: 17 residues. Germline V lookup: CDR1 LNHNV, CDR2 YYDKDF (reference sequence). V lost 0 bases and J lost 2; bases outside the gene matches: 9. The CDR3 region has the DNA TGTGCCACCAGCAGAGATCTGTGGGGGACAGCACAAGAGACCCAGTACTTC. The encoded protein is CATSRDLWGTAQETQYF.

This clone was counted between two and nine times. The chain has TRBV6-5 and TRBJ2-1; D uncertain. CDR1 and CDR2 from the germline V gene are MNHEY and SVGAGI. V shed 5 bases and J shed 5 bases, with 10 bases lying between them. The CDR3 loop spans 13 amino acids. CDR3 coding DNA: TGTGCCAGCAGTGCCTGGCAGAACAATGAGCAGTTCTTC. It is translated as CASSAWQNNEQFF.

The V call is TRBV15, the J call TRBJ2-5, with D tentatively TRBD1 (5 bases). CDR1 is LNHNV and CDR2 is YYDKDF in the germline V gene (reference sequence). CDR3 size: 14 residues. V was trimmed by 3 bases and J by 0 bases, leaving 8 bases between them. CDR3 loop: CATSRDNYQETQYF. CDR3 DNA: TGTGCCACCAGCAGGGACAACTACCAAGAGACCCAGTACTTC.

The rearrangement joins TRBV5-6 to TRBJ1-2; D gene unclear. V lost 0 bases, J lost 1 base, and 7 bases lay in between. The CDR3 has 14 residues. The germline V gene has CDR1 SGHDT and CDR2 YYEEEE. The CDR3 DNA reads as TGTGCCAGCAGCTTGGGCGCGGATAACTATGGCTACACCTTC. It codes for CASSLGADNYGYTF.

The CDR3 DNA reads as TGTGCCAGCAGCTTCAGCGGGTTTCAGTATTTT. It is translated as CASSFSGFQYF. The chain links TRBV6-5 to TRBJ2-3; D might be TRBD2 (6 bases). From germline, CDR1 is MNHEY and CDR2 SVGAGI. The CDR3 consists of 11 residues. Trimming took off 6 bases at V and 12 bases at J, with 13 bases between the two ends.

V and J are TRBV5-1 and TRBJ1-2; no definite D call. Trimming cost V 2 bases and J 0 bases, with 5 bases left between them. CDR1 and CDR2 from the germline V gene are SGHRS and YFSETQ. CDR3 length: 13 residues. CDR3 bases: TGCGCCAGCAGCTTTAATGCTAACTATGGCTACACCTTC. This translates into CASSFNANYGYTF.

The chain employs TRBV6-6 and TRBJ2-7, with D perhaps matching TRBD2 (6 bases). The CDR3 is 16 residues long. V was pared by 5 bases and J by 7 bases, with 24 bases between. Germline CDR1 MNHNY, CDR2 SVGAGI (reference sequence). The CDR3, as DNA: TGTGCCAGCAGTAATCCCCCCTGGAGGGACCCCTGGGAGCAGTACTTC. Its translation is CASSNPPWRDPWEQYF.

V usage is TRBV5-1 and J usage is TRBJ1-4, with no clear D. The CDR3 runs to 14 residues. CDR1 is SGHRS and CDR2 is YFSETQ in the germline V gene. The V gene lost 0 bases and the J gene lost 11 bases, with 14 bases spanning the gap. CDR3 sequence reads: CASSLARGSGKLFF. Here the CDR3 DNA reads TGCGCCAGCAGCTTGGCCCGTGGGAGTGGGAAACTGTTTTTT.

The rearrangement links TRBV6-1 to TRBJ1-6; D possibly corresponds to TRBD1 (5 bases). V dropped 3 bases and J dropped 1 base, with 7 bases sitting between them. Germline-derived CDR1 and CDR2 are MNHNS and SASEGT. This CDR3 contains 15 residues. CDR3 sequence reads: CASSDRASYNSPLHF. The DNA of the CDR3 is TGTGCCAGCAGTGACAGGGCTTCCTATAATTCACCCCTCCACTTT.

This chain links TRBV5-4 with TRBJ1-6; D not resolved. The CDR3 runs 15 residues. The germline gives CDR1 SGHNT, CDR2 YYREEE (reference sequence). Trimming shortened V by 1 base and J by 8 bases, and 13 bases separated the two germline ends. The CDR3 protein is CASSLRWAPDSPLHF. CDR3 bases: TGTGCCAGCAGCTTGAGATGGGCTCCGGATTCACCCCTCCACTTT.